This TCR beta chain was found in a study of cytomegalovirus exposure and HLA in healthy donors (dated by TCRdb to 2016 to 2017). Background for the entire study: In an earlier analysis of around 540 of the donors, approximately 260 Gb of sequence data and just under 120 million unique TCR beta sequences from 180 million or so T cells were reported. Roughly 290 gigabases of sequencing data and 75 million to 85 million unique TCR sequences made up an early release that covered approximately 650 HLA-typed donors. An earlier analysis of approximately 640 of the donors applied high-throughput TCR beta sequencing to assess whether each TCR beta V gene segment acted as functional or pseudogenic. All discovery cohort repertoires had been generated on a single sequencing platform. Among the roughly 400 genotyped donors, approximately 77% belonged to the genetic ancestry cluster associated with self-reported Caucasian donors. The later analysis used no new phenotypic data to find candidate immune exposures, relying instead on TCR beta sequences and their occurrence across donors. On average, roughly 240,000 unique TCR beta nucleotide sequences were sequenced per donor among 300 to 500 genotyped donors of the cohort, with roughly 18% of those sequences being non-productive. Alongside the repertoire data, information on donor age, sex, ethnicity and CMV serostatus was compiled. The study aimed to test whether signatures of past pathogen exposure could be identified by cataloging public T cell receptors. Class I and class II HLA loci were covered by the typing at four-digit resolution. Genome-wide SNP genotypes for about 55% of the 666 donors were used in a later genetic analysis, which treated that subset as a discovery cohort. A later analysis re-analyzed previously published TCR beta repertoires from 666 donors and added high-resolution HLA genotyping to study TCR occurrence patterns. Because of strong linkage in the cohort, four or five DR-DQ haplotypes were treated as single units for association and clustering. Typing coverage varied by locus: roughly 620-640 donors for A, B, C, DRB1 and DQB1; approximately 500 for DQA1; more than 600 for DPA1; under 490 for DPB1. Besides the first cohort of about 730 subjects, a separate validation cohort made up of 120 or so different subjects was used. Using immunosequencing, the study profiled T cell repertoires from about 650 subjects and related those repertoires to cytomegalovirus serostatus. The study combined high-throughput TCR immunosequencing, statistical association of individual TCRs with disease status, and machine learning to predict cytomegalovirus infection status.

The cohort comprised around 700 healthy bone marrow donors. All cohort members were sampled while nominally healthy, although unrecorded immune exposures were likely present. The donor was CMV seropositive and was included in the group of 290 or so seropositive cohort members. A peripheral blood sample was collected from each donor, and TCR beta sequencing was performed on peripheral blood mononuclear cells. The Qiagen DNeasy Blood Extraction Kit was used to extract genomic DNA from the blood cell samples. Libraries came from the immunoSEQ multiplex PCR assay. For the multiplex PCR, a mixture combining 60 forward primers for TCR Vbeta segments and 13 reverse primers for TCR Jbeta segments was used. The CDR3 region of rearranged TCR beta genes was amplified from genomic DNA by a multiplex PCR assay. On the Illumina HiSeq System, the amplified TCR beta libraries were sequenced as 87-base-pair reads. On the authors' methods: Across the roughly 670 repertoires, a later analysis counted approximately 83 million unique TCR beta chains, roughly 11 million of which were shared by at least two donors. To remove PCR and sequencing errors, raw reads were error-corrected and collapsed into unique sequences using a nearest-neighbor algorithm that merged closely related sequences. To assign V, D and J gene segments, CDR3 sequences were aligned to IMGT reference sequences. For a sequence to be retained, a match of at least six nucleotides was required to both a V gene segment and a J gene segment. Rearrangements were classified as productive when the CDR3 lacked stop codons and remained in frame with V and J, and all other rearrangements were classified as non-productive. Following IMGT convention, CDR3 was defined as the stretch from the second conserved V-encoded cysteine up to the conserved J-encoded phenylalanine. Sequences without an unambiguous match to a single V gene segment were excluded from the earlier analysis of over 500 of the donors. In an earlier analysis of 450 to 700 of the donors, V segments were called functional above 56.7% productive rearrangements and were called segregating when the between-donor standard deviation exceeded 5%. To diagnose cytomegalovirus status from the catalog of TCR beta chain sequences, a statistical classification framework was built. V and J gene assignment, in a later analysis, came from comparing TCR nucleotide sequences with IMGT/GENE-DB human TR gene sequences. Using the TCRdist pipeline, a later analysis assigned CDR3 sequences along with most-parsimonious VDJ recombination scenarios. In a later analysis, each TCR beta chain was defined by its CDR3 amino acid sequence together with its V-gene family, and reads lacking a unique V-gene family were excluded. As a way to deal with suspected cross-contamination and a sequencing artifact, a later analysis dropped 450 to 600 nucleotide sequences that were highly shared and had low generation probability. For each public chain, a later analysis derived a clonal expansion index from normalized ranks of inferred template counts within each repertoire. In a later analysis, generation probabilities were computed using a VDJ recombination model fitted to out-of-frame rearrangements, and the results were checked against IGoR. Hypergeometric tests were used in a later analysis to score TCR-TCR, TCR-HLA and TCR-CMV co-occurrence, with a repertoire-size bias correction applied to the TCR pairs. To estimate false discovery rates, a later analysis permuted the HLA or CMV assignments 20 times. In a later analysis, co-occurring TCRs were grouped using DBSCAN, and TCRdist sequence similarity was added for clustering within HLA-allele-positive subsets. Repertoires with fewer than 30,000 or more than 120,000 public chains, plus five repertoires with anomalous nucleotide sharing, were excluded from co-occurrence clustering. The clones in this table, taken by TCRdb from immuneACCESS, are in-frame only. Not every clone is retained; where verified, under half of the shortfall comes from an unresolved V gene, and the cause of the rest is unknown. That table furnishes V, J and clone size, whereas the DNA furnished D and trimming. Within this sample are around 130,000 clones, with about 75% of them counted one time only. 2.5% to 3.5% of the sample comes from the top ten.

The CDR3, from cysteine to phenylalanine, totals 13 residues. Just the 39-base CDR3 DNA is kept, in frame starting at base 1. The germline V gene (reference sequence) sets CDR1 to GTSNPN and CDR2 to SVGIG. V trim: 6 bases; J trim: 12 bases; unmatched bases: 17. Only a few counts were recorded for this clone. What this receptor recognizes is not known. Base qualities were left out, and no much larger clone turns up one base away. Paper-wide results and their limitations: Most TCR sequences were observed very rarely across donors, whereas some public TCRs were present in many individuals. A further reported finding was that TCR beta sequences accurately predicted the HLA-A and HLA-B alleles for most subjects in the first cohort. In an earlier analysis of about 600 of the donors, most TCR beta V segments appeared in productive rearrangements about 87% or about 30% of the time, broadly matching IMGT annotations. In a later analysis, around 15,000 TCR beta sequences were associated with specific HLA alleles at a false discovery rate of 0.05. A later analysis found that TCR association rates varied across HLA loci, with DRB1 alleles showing the most associated TCRs and HLA-C alleles the fewest. The earlier analysis of fewer than 750 of the donors excluded 15 to 20 rarely observed V segments, including chromosome 9 orphons, because counts were too low. In the study, 150 to 200 TCR beta chains were listed as associated with cytomegalovirus. Linkage disequilibrium might explain the correlated functional status among segregating V segments, but an unknown experimental factor could not be ruled out. The 87-base-pair reads could not distinguish some IMGT-functional V segments, including TRBV6-2 and TRBV6-3, so those segments were excluded. According to a later genetic analysis, donors in an Asian-associated ancestry cluster had fewer N-insertions in productive TCRs than the approximately 650-donor mean. According to a later analysis, most CMV-associated TCR beta chains appeared to be HLA-restricted, and the HLA associations seemed to be driven largely by CMV exposure. It was suggested by the authors that the approach could potentially be generalized to other disease states and immunological phenotypes. The classifier was reported to diagnose cytomegalovirus status with high specificity and sensitivity in both the original and validation cohorts. In a later analysis, HLA-associated TCR beta chains showed more clonal expansion and lower generation probabilities than non-associated chains that were equally common. A cluster of highly shared sequence variants was judged likely to be a technical artifact of the sequencing pipeline. Three of the identified cytomegalovirus-associated TCR beta chains were confirmed in vitro to be specific for cytomegalovirus antigens. When HLA alleles, especially DR and DQ, strongly co-occurred, attributing TCR associations to individual alleles was difficult. An association between a missense DCLRE1C variant and V-gene and J-gene trimming of TCR beta chains was found in a later genetic analysis and replicated in an independent cohort. For the cohort, immune exposure information was limited to CMV serostatus. Because HLA typing was unavailable for some donors at each locus, only the typed subset was used in association tests. In this cohort, only TCR beta chains were sequenced, and detectable features were limited by the absence of alpha or paired-chain data. According to a later analysis, parvovirus B19, influenza, CMV and Epstein-Barr virus appeared linked to several top co-occurrence clusters. Roughly uniform sequencing depth across donors was assumed in presence/absence analyses, although this assumption may not hold.

This receptor was obtained from a woman between 35 and 50 years old in good health and CMV-seropositive. The chain is assembled from TRBV30 and TRBJ2-7; 7 of the junction bases match TRBD1. Sequences were obtained from PBMCs. The CDR3 region reads CACTIALRQGLYF. In nucleotides, the sequence is TGTGCCTGCACCATCGCGCTCCGACAGGGCTTGTACTTC. With all but the CDR3 taken from the reference TRBV30 and TRBJ2-7 genes, the full variable domain is: SQTIHQWPATLVQPVGSPLSLECTVEGTSNPNLYWYRQAAGRGLQLLFYSVGIGQISSEVPQNLSASRPQDRQFILSSKKLLLSDSGFYLCACTIALRQGLYFGPGTRLTVT.